This T cell receptor beta chain comes out of a study of blood T cell repertoires in COVID-19. Across the study: Whether acute or convalescent, the COVID-19 samples came from the United States, Italy and Spain. From T cells, B-cell-depleted T cells, or PBMCs came the material, which was cDNA or gDNA.

V was clipped by 6 bases and J by 0 bases, with 8 bases between them. Germline CDR1 is LNHDA and CDR2 is SQIVND (reference sequence). CDR3 size: 13 residues. Original data processing: Cell counts per sample came from amplifying reference gene primers. Sequencing was performed with immunoSEQ multiplex PCR; in TCRdb, only in-frame clones are kept and a portion is missing. V and J calls and clone size are copied from that table; D and trimming were computed from the DNA. This sample has 200,000 to 250,000 clones, with 84% found just once. The clonotype originates from a woman aged 80 or over with active or convalescent COVID-19. The chain has TRBV19 and TRBJ1-2, with D maybe TRBD1 (5 bases). The specimen was peripheral blood. The CDR3 region has the DNA TGTGCCAGTAGCCAGGGCGCTAACTATGGCTACACCTTC. This encodes CASSQGANYGYTF.